This TCR beta chain was profiled in a study of blood T cell repertoires in COVID-19. Overall study context: Researchers got acute and convalescent COVID-19 samples from the United States, Italy and Spain. Nucleic acid was either cDNA or gDNA, and it came from T cells, B-cell-depleted T cells, or PBMCs.

How the authors handled the data: For nucleated cells, counts were estimated from reference gene primer amplification. Here immunoSEQ multiplex PCR was the method, and the copy in TCRdb shows in-frame clones only, minus some. The V and J calls and the clone size are those of that table, but D and trimming were determined from the DNA. The table shows about 55,000 clones, with around nine tenths occurring only once. CDR3 size: 12 residues. Trimming removed 2 bases from V and 11 bases from J; junction bases left unmatched: 8. Germline CDR1 SQVTM, CDR2 ANQGSEA. The TCR comes from a man aged 60-69 years with active COVID-19. The material sequenced was peripheral blood. The chain recombines TRBV29-1 with TRBJ1-1; 7 positions agree with TRBD1. Here the CDR3 reads CSVEPGDSRAFF. The CDR3, as DNA: TGCAGCGTTGAACCGGGGGACAGTCGGGCTTTCTTT.